This is a list of T cell receptor beta chains from one sample in a study of cytomegalovirus exposure and HLA in healthy donors. The data were produced by immunoSEQ multiplex PCR, yet TCRdb's version contains in-frame clones alone and is incomplete. The data show 85,000 to 120,000 clones, roughly 85% seen once. The sample comprised PBMCs. The receptors derive from a man aged 35 to 55 in good health and CMV-seronegative. Both conserved end residues are part of each CDR3. Fields, in order: D gene, V gene, clone size, J gene, CDR3 DNA, CDR3 protein. A D gene is named only where the DNA matches it firmly. The size field is filled for only some rows; it gives once, few, many or a size class.

d_call: TRBD1
v_call: TRBV5-1
clone_size: NA
j_call: TRBJ1-1
cdr3_nt: TGCGCCAGCAGCTTGGCCGGGACAGGGGATACGGCTTTCTTT
cdr3_aa: CASSLAGTGDTAFF

d_call: NA
v_call: TRBV9
clone_size: once
j_call: TRBJ2-7
cdr3_nt: TGTGCCAGCGGAGACTTCTACGAGCAGTACTTC
cdr3_aa: CASGDFYEQYF

d_call: NA
v_call: TRBV14
clone_size: NA
j_call: TRBJ2-6
cdr3_nt: TGTGCCAGCAGCCAAGTACGGTACTCTGGGGCCAACGTCCTGACTTTC
cdr3_aa: CASSQVRYSGANVLTF

d_call: NA
v_call: TRBV4-1
clone_size: NA
j_call: TRBJ2-4
cdr3_nt: TGCGCCAGCAGCCCCGCAGGGGACATTCAGTACTTC
cdr3_aa: CASSPAGDIQYF

d_call: NA
v_call: TRBV18
clone_size: NA
j_call: TRBJ1-5
cdr3_nt: TGTGCCAGCTCGGAGGGTAGCAATCAGCCCCAGCATTTT
cdr3_aa: CASSEGSNQPQHF

d_call: NA
v_call: TRBV7-3
clone_size: NA
j_call: TRBJ2-2
cdr3_nt: TGTGCCAGCAGCCCCCAGTACACCGGGGAGCTGTTTTTT
cdr3_aa: CASSPQYTGELFF

d_call: TRBD1
v_call: TRBV9
clone_size: NA
j_call: TRBJ2-2
cdr3_nt: TGTGCCAGCAGCGCTGGGACAGGGCAAGGTACCGGGGAGCTGTTTTTT
cdr3_aa: CASSAGTGQGTGELFF

d_call: NA
v_call: TRBV5-1
clone_size: NA
j_call: TRBJ2-7
cdr3_nt: TGCGCCAGCAGCTTGGGGGACATCTACGAGCAGTACTTC
cdr3_aa: CASSLGDIYEQYF

d_call: NA
v_call: TRBV15
clone_size: NA
j_call: TRBJ2-7
cdr3_nt: TGTGCCACCAGCAGAGAGTCTCAGGGGATGTACGAGCAGTACTTC
cdr3_aa: CATSRESQGMYEQYF

d_call: NA
v_call: TRBV6-6
clone_size: NA
j_call: TRBJ1-5
cdr3_nt: TGTGCCAGCAGTTACATGTATAGCAATCAGCCCCAGCATTTT
cdr3_aa: CASSYMYSNQPQHF

d_call: NA
v_call: TRBV27
clone_size: NA
j_call: TRBJ1-6
cdr3_nt: TGTGCCAGCAGCCGGGGCAGGGGATTTGGTTCACCCCTCCACTTT
cdr3_aa: CASSRGRGFGSPLHF

d_call: NA
v_call: TRBV6-1
clone_size: NA
j_call: TRBJ2-7
cdr3_nt: TGTGCCAGCAGGAGAGTTTACGAGCAGTACTTC
cdr3_aa: CASRRVYEQYF

d_call: NA
v_call: TRBV30
clone_size: NA
j_call: TRBJ1-1
cdr3_nt: TGTGCCTGGAGAGTTAGGACTACCAGGAACACTGAAGCTTTCTTT
cdr3_aa: CAWRVRTTRNTEAFF

d_call: TRBD1
v_call: TRBV2
clone_size: NA
j_call: TRBJ2-6
cdr3_nt: TGTGCCAGCAGTTCCGACAGGGGAGCAATTCACGTCCTGACTTTC
cdr3_aa: CASSSDRGAIHVLTF

d_call: NA
v_call: TRBV19
clone_size: once
j_call: TRBJ2-1
cdr3_nt: TGTGCCAGTAGTACGTCCCTCAGCGGTGGCTCCTACAATGAGCAGTTCTTC
cdr3_aa: CASSTSLSGGSYNEQFF

d_call: NA
v_call: TRBV6-6
clone_size: once
j_call: TRBJ2-2
cdr3_nt: TGTGCCAGTCGAGGCACAGGCGCGAACACCGGGGAGCTGTTTTTT
cdr3_aa: CASRGTGANTGELFF

d_call: TRBD1
v_call: TRBV6-6
clone_size: NA
j_call: TRBJ2-6
cdr3_nt: TGTGCCAGCAGCCGCCAGGGACAGTACAGTGTCCTGACTTTC
cdr3_aa: CASSRQGQYSVLTF

d_call: NA
v_call: TRBV6-5
clone_size: once
j_call: TRBJ2-3
cdr3_nt: TGTGCCAGCAGACGCCGGGACTCTGCAGATACGCAGTATTTT
cdr3_aa: CASRRRDSADTQYF

d_call: TRBD1
v_call: TRBV27
clone_size: NA
j_call: TRBJ1-1
cdr3_nt: TGTGCCAGCAGTTATAGAGGGGGCGGGACTGAAGCTTTCTTT
cdr3_aa: CASSYRGGGTEAFF

d_call: NA
v_call: TRBV28
clone_size: NA
j_call: TRBJ2-7
cdr3_nt: TGTGCCAGCAGGCCTCCGGGTGCCTACGAGCAGTACTTC
cdr3_aa: CASRPPGAYEQYF

d_call: NA
v_call: TRBV6-6
clone_size: few
j_call: TRBJ1-1
cdr3_nt: TGTGCCAGCAGGTGGGTGCAGGACACTGAAGCTTTCTTT
cdr3_aa: CASRWVQDTEAFF

d_call: NA
v_call: TRBV7-2
clone_size: NA
j_call: TRBJ2-3
cdr3_nt: TGTGCCAGCAGCTTTTCGACAGATACGCAGTATTTT
cdr3_aa: CASSFSTDTQYF

d_call: NA
v_call: TRBV11-3
clone_size: NA
j_call: TRBJ2-3
cdr3_nt: TGTGCCAGCAGTATAGACTACTGGGGAGATACGCAGTATTTT
cdr3_aa: CASSIDYWGDTQYF

d_call: NA
v_call: TRBV7-3
clone_size: NA
j_call: TRBJ2-7
cdr3_nt: TGTGCCAGCAGCTTAGCGGGGCTGCAACCCTACGAGCAGTACTTC
cdr3_aa: CASSLAGLQPYEQYF

d_call: NA
v_call: TRBV7-2
clone_size: NA
j_call: TRBJ1-3
cdr3_nt: TGTGCCAGCAGCTTCCAGGGCTCGAACTCTGGAAACACCATATATTTT
cdr3_aa: CASSFQGSNSGNTIYF

d_call: NA
v_call: TRBV29-1
clone_size: few
j_call: TRBJ1-2
cdr3_nt: TGCAGCGTTGAATTGGCCCGTGGTGGCTACACCTTC
cdr3_aa: CSVELARGGYTF

d_call: NA
v_call: TRBV9
clone_size: NA
j_call: TRBJ1-1
cdr3_nt: TGTGCCAGCAGCGTAGTAGGGAGCAACACTGAAGCTTTCTTT
cdr3_aa: CASSVVGSNTEAFF

d_call: NA
v_call: TRBV5-1
clone_size: NA
j_call: TRBJ2-7
cdr3_nt: TGCGCCAGCAGCTGGGGCGGGACTGAGCAGTACTTC
cdr3_aa: CASSWGGTEQYF

d_call: NA
v_call: TRBV15
clone_size: NA
j_call: TRBJ1-2
cdr3_nt: TGTGCCACCAGCAGAGGTAGCAACTATGGCTACACCTTC
cdr3_aa: CATSRGSNYGYTF

d_call: TRBD1
v_call: TRBV9
clone_size: NA
j_call: TRBJ1-1
cdr3_nt: TGTGCCAGCAGCGCGACAGGGGGCGCACGGAACACTGAAGCTTTCTTT
cdr3_aa: CASSATGGARNTEAFF

d_call: NA
v_call: TRBV29-1
clone_size: NA
j_call: TRBJ1-2
cdr3_nt: TGCAGCGTTGGGACAGCTAACTATGGCTACACCTTC
cdr3_aa: CSVGTANYGYTF

d_call: NA
v_call: TRBV7-9
clone_size: NA
j_call: TRBJ1-1
cdr3_nt: TGTGCCAGCAGCTTAGGTAGCGAGGGAATAAACACTGAAGCTTTCTTT
cdr3_aa: CASSLGSEGINTEAFF

d_call: TRBD2
v_call: TRBV11-2
clone_size: NA
j_call: TRBJ2-5
cdr3_nt: TGTGCCAGCAGCTTGAGACTAGCGGGGGGGTTAAGTCAAGAGACCCAGTACTTC
cdr3_aa: CASSLRLAGGLSQETQYF

d_call: NA
v_call: TRBV18
clone_size: NA
j_call: TRBJ1-1
cdr3_nt: TGTGCCAGCTCACCGGAGAGTGAAGCTTTCTTT
cdr3_aa: CASSPESEAFF

d_call: NA
v_call: TRBV2
clone_size: NA
j_call: TRBJ2-1
cdr3_nt: TGTGCCAGCAGGCTTAGCAGCCCCTACAATGAGCAGTTCTTC
cdr3_aa: CASRLSSPYNEQFF

d_call: NA
v_call: TRBV7-3
clone_size: NA
j_call: TRBJ2-7
cdr3_nt: TGTGCCAGCAGCATTCGTTCGGGGGAGCAGTACTTC
cdr3_aa: CASSIRSGEQYF

d_call: TRBD2
v_call: TRBV5-1
clone_size: NA
j_call: TRBJ2-7
cdr3_nt: TGCGCCAGCAGCCCCGATACTAGCGGGCTTCCCTACGAGCAGTACTTC
cdr3_aa: CASSPDTSGLPYEQYF

d_call: NA
v_call: TRBV11-2
clone_size: NA
j_call: TRBJ2-7
cdr3_nt: TGTGCCAGCAGCTTAGCGGGCAGGGTCTACGAGCAGTACTTC
cdr3_aa: CASSLAGRVYEQYF

d_call: NA
v_call: TRBV5-1
clone_size: NA
j_call: TRBJ2-1
cdr3_nt: TGCGCCAGCACTACCCAGGGAAGCTCCTACAATGAGCAGTTCTTC
cdr3_aa: CASTTQGSSYNEQFF

d_call: TRBD2
v_call: TRBV7-9
clone_size: few
j_call: TRBJ2-3
cdr3_nt: TGTGCCAGCAGCTTAGTGGAGCGGGGGGCGACAGATACGCAGTATTTT
cdr3_aa: CASSLVERGATDTQYF

d_call: TRBD1
v_call: TRBV11-3
clone_size: NA
j_call: TRBJ2-6
cdr3_nt: TGTGCCAGCAGCTCAACCGGGACAGGGAAGGCTGGGGCCAACGTCCTGACTTTC
cdr3_aa: CASSSTGTGKAGANVLTF

d_call: TRBD2
v_call: TRBV2
clone_size: NA
j_call: TRBJ2-5
cdr3_nt: TGTGCCAGCAGTGAACAGACTAGCGGGGGGGCGCAGACCCAGTACTTC
cdr3_aa: CASSEQTSGGAQTQYF

d_call: NA
v_call: TRBV7-2
clone_size: NA
j_call: TRBJ2-5
cdr3_nt: TGTGCCAGCAGCTTTAGATTACAAGAGACCCAGTACTTC
cdr3_aa: CASSFRLQETQYF

d_call: NA
v_call: TRBV19
clone_size: NA
j_call: TRBJ2-1
cdr3_nt: TGTGCCAGTACCCGGAGGGGTGGGGGGGCGACTTACAATGAGCAGTTCTTC
cdr3_aa: CASTRRGGGATYNEQFF

d_call: NA
v_call: TRBV20-1
clone_size: NA
j_call: TRBJ2-1
cdr3_nt: TGCAGTGCCGTCCACAATGAGCAGTTCTTC
cdr3_aa: CSAVHNEQFF